The 22 T cell receptor beta chains reported below all come from one sample, sequenced in a study of blood T cells in healthy people across ages. It was with a sample-barcoded 5' primer and a J-beta primer mix that a second PCR of about 6 to 12 cycles was run. One entry per CDR3 protein, called by TCRdb with MiXCR from the 5' RACE reads. The table records fewer than 2 million distinct CDR3 sequences, roughly two fifths of them present only once. The material sequenced was blood. The receptors were sampled from a human donor in good health.

V is TRBV7-8 and J is TRBJ2-7; D is possibly TRBD2 (7 bases). CDR1 is SGHVS and CDR2 is FQNEAQ in the germline V gene. The CDR3 runs 14 residues. Trimming took 1 base from V and 7 from J, leaving 14 bases between them. The CDR3 sequence: CASSLGMGGTEQYF. CDR3 DNA sequence: TGTGCCAGCAGCTTAGGGATGGGGGGGACAGAGCAGTACTTC.

The V gene is TRBV12-3 or TRBV12-4, the J gene TRBJ2-3; TRBD1 is a possible D gene (6 bases). V was shortened by 0 bases and J by 5 bases, with 15 bases between the two germline ends. This CDR3 is 16 amino acids long. CDR3 nucleotides: TGTGCCAGCAGTTTAGCAGTCCTAGGGGGTGGAGATACGCAGTATTTT. The encoded protein is CASSLAVLGGGDTQYF.

The chain joins TRBV28 to TRBJ2-7; D perhaps matches TRBD2 (6 bases). Trimming cost V 10 bases and J 0 bases, with 22 bases left between them. Germline V CDR1 and CDR2: MDHEN, SYDVKM. The CDR3 sequence is 16 residues long. CDR3 loop: CATASPTGTDSYEQYF. In DNA, the CDR3 is TGTGCCACAGCAAGTCCAACCGGGACTGACTCCTACGAGCAGTACTTC.

V is TRBV27 and J is TRBJ2-7; 9 bases line up with TRBD1. With V trimmed by 3 bases and J by 2 bases, 5 bases remained unmatched. This CDR3 has 15 residues. In germline, CDR1 is MNHEY, CDR2 SMNVEV (reference sequence). CDR3 residues: CASSFGGQGAYEQYF. Here the CDR3 DNA reads TGTGCCAGCAGTTTTGGGGGACAGGGCGCCTACGAGCAGTACTTC.

This clonotype appeared once. This chain links TRBV12-3 or TRBV12-4 with TRBJ2-2; D unresolved. V was clipped by 5 bases and J by 6 bases, with 16 bases between them. The CDR3 contains 15 residues. The CDR3 spells CASSRAGPLAGELFF. The CDR3 DNA reads TGTGCCAGCAGTAGAGCCGGGCCCCTCGCCGGGGAGCTGTTTTTT.

This chain links TRBV6-6 with TRBJ2-3; 7 nucleotides match TRBD2. Trimming took 7 bases from V and 1 from J; bases not matched to a gene: 8. The CDR3 loop spans 15 amino acids. Germline assignment: CDR1 MNHNY and CDR2 SVGAGI (reference sequence). The DNA for the CDR3 is TGTGCCAGCACCGATCCCAGCGGGGGCACAGATACGCAGTATTTT. Protein sequence: CASTDPSGGTDTQYF.

In its sample, this clonotype was seen many times. The chain joins TRBV10-3 to TRBJ2-3; a possible D gene is TRBD1 (6 bases). Germline CDR1 reads ENHRY; CDR2 reads SYGVKD. The CDR3 runs 13 residues. With 7 bases removed from V and 9 bases from J, the gap between germline ends came to 17 bases. The CDR3 sequence is CAINPKPGETQYF. As DNA, the CDR3 is TGTGCCATCAACCCGAAACCAGGGGAAACGCAGTATTTT.

A few counts support this clonotype. The rearrangement uses TRBV29-1 and TRBJ1-1; D uncertain. The CDR3 extends over 13 amino acids. The germline V gene encodes CDR1 SQVTM and CDR2 ANQGSEA. Trimming took off 2 bases at V and 3 bases at J, with 10 bases between the two ends. DNA for the CDR3: TGCAGCGTTGAAACGGGGAGATACACTGAAGCTTTCTTT. This encodes CSVETGRYTEAFF.

This clonotype was picked up one time. The chain links TRBV6-1 to TRBJ1-2; unclear D gene. Germline V lookup: CDR1 MNHNS, CDR2 SASEGT. The CDR3 is 12 amino acids. The V gene lost 7 bases and the J gene lost 2 bases, with 8 bases spanning the gap. The chain's CDR3 is CASNEGNYGYTF. The CDR3 DNA is TGTGCCAGCAACGAGGGAAACTATGGCTACACCTTC.

The rearrangement joins TRBV28 to TRBJ2-7; D gene unclear. Trimming cost V 6 bases and J 1 base, with 16 bases left between them. The CDR3 has 15 amino acids. CDR1 and CDR2 (germline): MDHEN, SYDVKM. The CDR3 region is CASSRASDGSYEQYF. For the CDR3, the DNA is TGTGCCAGCAGCCGAGCCTCGGACGGATCCTACGAGCAGTACTTC. Supplemented by reference TRBV28 and TRBJ2-7, the full variable domain reads DVKVTQSSRYLVKRTGEKVFLECVQDMDHENMFWYRQDPGLGLRLIYFSYDVKMKEKGDIPEGYSVSREKKERFSLILESASTNQTSMYLCASSRASDGSYEQYFGPGTRLTVT.

The CDR3, as DNA: TGCAGCGTTGGGGGAGTAGCTGGCTACACCTTC. Translation: CSVGGVAGYTF. The chain combines TRBV29-1 with TRBJ1-2; no definite D call. The CDR3 sequence is 11 residues long. Trimming removed 4 bases from V and 7 bases from J, with 10 bases in between. Germline CDR1 SQVTM, CDR2 ANQGSEA. The entire variable domain, with the rest obtained from reference TRBV29-1 and TRBJ1-2, is as follows: SAVISQKPSRDICQRGTSLTIQCQVDSQVTMMFWYRQQPGQSLTLIATANQGSEATYESGFVIDKFPISRPNLTFSTLTVSNMSPEDSSIYLCSVGGVAGYTFGSGTRLTVV.

In its sample, this clonotype was seen a few times. This chain links TRBV6-5 with TRBJ2-7, with 7 bases aligning to TRBD1. V lost 6 bases, J lost 2 bases, and 10 bases stayed unmatched. The V gene's germline CDR1 is MNHEY and CDR2 SVGAGI. This CDR3 has 15 residues. The DNA for the CDR3 is TGTGCCAGCAGAGACCCCTACAGGGGAACCTACGAGCAGTACTTC. It translates to CASRDPYRGTYEQYF.

Note on this clonotype: Given a much more abundant clone one base away, this may be a read error. The chain links TRBV12-3 or TRBV12-4 to TRBJ2-7; unclear D gene. The CDR3 is 12 residues long. Written as DNA, the CDR3 is TGTGCCAGCAGTTTTGGTCCTACTGAGCGGTACTTC. This encodes CASSFGPTERYF.

The chain employs TRBV5-6 and TRBJ2-5; TRBD2 matches at 10 bases. This CDR3 is 16 amino acids long. The V segment lost 1 base and the J segment 3 bases; nucleotides outside the gene matches: 6. Germline loops: CDR1 SGHDT, CDR2 YYEEEE. The CDR3 spells CASSLPSTSGEETQYF. CDR3 coding DNA: TGTGCCAGCAGCTTGCCTTCTACTAGCGGGGAAGAGACCCAGTACTTC. The whole variable domain, filled in from reference TRBV5-6 and TRBJ2-5, reads DAGVTQSPTHLIKTRGQQVTLRCSPKSGHDTVSWYQQALGQGPQFIFQYYEEEERQRGNFPDRFSGHQFPNYSSELNVNALLLGDSALYLCASSLPSTSGEETQYFGPGTRLLVL.

The chain couples TRBV5-5 to TRBJ2-5; TRBD2 matches at 7 bases. CDR1 SGHKS and CDR2 YYEKEE come from the germline V gene (reference sequence). This CDR3 region has 13 residues. V lost 3 bases, J lost 5 bases, and 4 bases stayed unmatched. The CDR3: CASSSGLTETQYF. CDR3 nucleotide sequence: TGTGCCAGCAGCTCGGGACTAACGGAGACCCAGTACTTC. Filled out from reference TRBV5-5 and TRBJ2-5, the complete variable domain reads DAGVTQSPTHLIKTRGQQVTLRCSPISGHKSVSWYQQVLGQGPQFIFQYYEKEERGRGNFPDRFSARQFPNYSSELNVNALLLGDSALYLCASSSGLTETQYFGPGTRLLVL.

The chain combines TRBV27 with TRBJ2-3; D is ambiguous. Germline lookup yields CDR1 MNHEY and CDR2 SMNVEV (reference sequence). This CDR3 has 13 residues. The V gene lost 6 bases and the J gene lost 1 base, with 8 bases spanning the gap. As DNA, the CDR3 is TGTGCCAGCAGAGAGAGTGGCACAGATACGCAGTATTTT. Amino acid sequence: CASRESGTDTQYF.

Only a few counts were recorded for this clonotype. The CDR3, as DNA: TGTGCCAGCAGCTTAGCCGCCCTGGGAAATGAGCAGTTCTTC. Translated, it gives CASSLAALGNEQFF. This sequence joins TRBV7-2 and TRBJ2-1; no firm D call. Germline CDR1 is SGHTA and CDR2 is FQGNSA. Trimming removed 0 bases at V and 7 bases at J, with 10 bases between. The CDR3 length is 14 residues. The complete variable domain, with remaining parts taken from reference TRBV7-2 and TRBJ2-1, reads GAGVSQSPSNKVTEKGKDVELRCDPISGHTALYWYRQSLGQGLEFLIYFQGNSAPDKSGLPSDRFSAERTGGSVSTLTIQRTQQEDSAVYLCASSLAALGNEQFFGPGTRLTVL.

This chain joins TRBV28 and TRBJ2-1, with unresolved D. Trimming left V 6 bases short and J 15 bases short, with 15 bases between. Germline-derived CDR1 and CDR2 are MDHEN and SYDVKM. The length of the CDR3 is 11 residues. The DNA for the CDR3 is TGTGCCAGCAGCTCCGGACGAAACCTGTTCTTC. It yields the protein CASSSGRNLFF.

This clonotype was observed many times. CDR3 DNA: TGCAGTGCTTTCCGACGTGGGGGTGAGCAGTTCTTC. Encoded protein: CSAFRRGGEQFF. The V gene is TRBV20-1, the J gene TRBJ2-1; D is tentatively TRBD1 or TRBD2 (5 bases each). Germline V gives CDR1 DFQATT, CDR2 SNEGSKA (reference sequence). V lost 5 bases and J lost 9, with 14 bases in between. This CDR3 contains 12 residues.

Only a few counts were recorded for this clonotype. The gene calls are TRBV6-5 and TRBJ2-5; TRBD2 matches 11 bases. Germline trimming cut 5 bases from V and 4 bases from J; bases unmatched to any gene: 9. CDR1 and CDR2 from the germline V gene are MNHEY and SVGAGI. The CDR3 sequence is 16 residues long. The CDR3 protein is CASSLRLAGTRETQYF. The DNA for the CDR3 is TGTGCCAGCAGTCTTCGACTAGCGGGGACCCGAGAGACCCAGTACTTC.

This clonotype was recorded a few times. The chain joins TRBV4-3 to TRBJ1-2, with 7 bases matching TRBD1. Germline trimming cut 4 bases from V and 4 bases from J; bases unmatched to any gene: 12. CDR1 LGHNA and CDR2 YSLEER come from the germline V gene. This CDR3 contains 16 residues. The CDR3 coding sequence is TGCGCCAGCAGCCGTGCCCTCGCGGGACAGTCCTATGGCTACACCTTC. Its protein product is CASSRALAGQSYGYTF.

This clonotype has just a few counts. The chain couples TRBV5-1 to TRBJ2-3; 8 bases align to TRBD1. V lost 3 bases, J lost 2 bases, and 8 bases stayed unmatched. The V gene's germline CDR1 is SGHRS and CDR2 YFSETQ. This CDR3 region has 16 residues. In DNA form, the CDR3 reads TGCGCCAGCAGCTCCGAAGGGGACAGGAACACAGATACGCAGTATTTT. Translated, it gives CASSSEGDRNTDTQYF.